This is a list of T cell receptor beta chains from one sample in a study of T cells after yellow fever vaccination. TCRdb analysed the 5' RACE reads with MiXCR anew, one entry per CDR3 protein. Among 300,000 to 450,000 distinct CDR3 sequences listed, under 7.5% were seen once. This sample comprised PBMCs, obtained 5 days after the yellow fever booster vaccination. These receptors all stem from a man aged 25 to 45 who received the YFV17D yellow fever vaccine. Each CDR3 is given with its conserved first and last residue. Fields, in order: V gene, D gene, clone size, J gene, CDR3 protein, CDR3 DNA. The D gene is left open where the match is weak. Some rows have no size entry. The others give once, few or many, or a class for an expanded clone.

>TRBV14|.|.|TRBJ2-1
CASSQGEGNEQFF
TGTGCCAGCAGCCAAGGGGAAGGCAATGAGCAGTTCTTC
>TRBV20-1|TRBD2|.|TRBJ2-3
CSARTSGGVDTQYF
TGCAGTGCCCGGACTAGCGGGGGCGTCGATACGCAGTATTTT
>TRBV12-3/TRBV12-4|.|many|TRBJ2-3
CASRKGTDTQYF
TGTGCCAGCAGGAAGGGCACAGATACGCAGTATTTT
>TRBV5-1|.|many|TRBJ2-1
CASSFLSRGDEQFF
TGCGCCAGCAGCTTCCTCTCTAGGGGCGATGAGCAGTTCTTC
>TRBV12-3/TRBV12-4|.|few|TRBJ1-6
CASSFQGRNSPLHF
TGTGCCAGCAGTTTTCAGGGTCGAAATTCACCCCTCCACTTT
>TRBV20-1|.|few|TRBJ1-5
CSARSREGRNQPQHF
TGCAGTGCTAGGTCCCGGGAGGGTCGCAATCAGCCCCAGCATTTT
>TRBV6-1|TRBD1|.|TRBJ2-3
CASRPLGQGSVHTDTQYF
TGTGCCAGCAGGCCACTCGGACAGGGGAGCGTTCACACAGATACGCAGTATTTT
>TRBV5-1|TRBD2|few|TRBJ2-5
CASSFGIAGVGETQYF
TGCGCCAGCAGCTTTGGGATCGCGGGAGTAGGGGAGACCCAGTACTTC
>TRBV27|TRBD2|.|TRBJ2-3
CASSLSAGASDTQYF
TGTGCCAGCAGTTTATCAGCGGGAGCATCAGATACGCAGTATTTT
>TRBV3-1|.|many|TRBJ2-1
CASSQESSDNEQFF
TGTGCCAGCAGCCAAGAGTCTAGCGACAATGAGCAGTTCTTC
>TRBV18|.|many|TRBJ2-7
CASSPGGPGYEQYF
TGTGCCAGCTCACCGGGGGGCCCGGGCTACGAGCAGTACTTC
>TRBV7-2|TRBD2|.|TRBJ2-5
CASSISGTKETQYF
TGTGCCAGCAGCATTAGCGGGACCAAAGAGACCCAGTACTTC
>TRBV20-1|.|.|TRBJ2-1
CSYHSPDYLEQFF
TGCAGTTATCACTCCCCGGACTACCTCGAGCAGTTCTTC
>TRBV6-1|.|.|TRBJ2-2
CASSKNVNRVQASGELFF
TGTGCCAGCAGCAAAAATGTCAACCGAGTGCAGGCCTCCGGGGAGCTGTTTTTT
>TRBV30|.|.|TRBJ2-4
CAWNSRGAKNIQYF
TGTGCCTGGAATTCACGGGGGGCCAAAAACATTCAGTACTTC
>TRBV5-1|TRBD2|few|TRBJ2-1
CASSIASGRGPYNEQFF
TGCGCCAGCAGCATTGCTAGCGGGAGGGGGCCCTACAATGAGCAGTTCTTC
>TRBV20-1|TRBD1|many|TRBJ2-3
CSASSGGMDTQYF
TGCAGTGCTAGCTCAGGGGGCATGGATACGCAGTATTTT
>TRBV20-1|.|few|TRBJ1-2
CSANLPQQYGYTF
TGCAGTGCTAACCTACCCCAACAATATGGCTACACCTTC
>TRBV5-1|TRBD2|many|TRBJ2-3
CASSIGTSAVTDTQYF
TGCGCCAGCAGCATTGGGACTAGCGCTGTTACAGATACGCAGTATTTT
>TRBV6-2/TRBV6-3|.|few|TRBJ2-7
CASNRVYGEQYF
TGTGCCAGCAACAGGGTCTATGGCGAGCAGTACTTC
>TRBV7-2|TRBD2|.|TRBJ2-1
CASRTQLAGGGNEQFF
TGTGCCAGCAGGACACAACTAGCGGGAGGCGGAAATGAGCAGTTCTTC
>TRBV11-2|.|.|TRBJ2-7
CASSPPGERGYEQYF
TGTGCCAGCAGTCCTCCAGGGGAGAGGGGCTACGAGCAGTACTTC
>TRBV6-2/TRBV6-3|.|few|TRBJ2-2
CASSYSYSTGELFF
TGTGCCAGCAGTTACTCGTACAGCACCGGGGAGCTGTTTTTT
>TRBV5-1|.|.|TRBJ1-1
CASRSDKMNTEAFF
TGCGCCAGCAGGTCTGACAAGATGAACACTGAAGCTTTCTTT
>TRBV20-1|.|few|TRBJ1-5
CSAPKSGPEEPQHF
TGCAGTGCCCCAAAATCGGGGCCAGAGGAGCCCCAGCATTTT
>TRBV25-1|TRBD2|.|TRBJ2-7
CASSEYSGSTYEQYF
TGTGCCAGCAGTGAATACAGCGGGAGCACCTACGAGCAGTACTTC
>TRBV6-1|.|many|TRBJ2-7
CASRTEPGGYEQYF
TGTGCCAGCAGGACAGAACCCGGGGGTTACGAGCAGTACTTC
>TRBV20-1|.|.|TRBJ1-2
CSAKRSGVFFYGYTF
TGCAGTGCTAAGAGGTCAGGGGTTTTTTTCTATGGCTACACCTTC
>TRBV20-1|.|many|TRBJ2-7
CSASAGGTTQDEQYF
TGCAGTGCTAGCGCGGGCGGGACCACTCAGGACGAGCAGTACTTC
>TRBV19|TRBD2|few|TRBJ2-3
CASTLSGTSRDTQYF
TGTGCCAGCACTCTTTCCGGGACTAGCCGAGATACGCAGTATTTT
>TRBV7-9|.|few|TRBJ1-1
CASSSSASDSMNTEAFF
TGTGCCAGCAGCTCCTCGGCTTCGGACAGTATGAACACTGAAGCTTTCTTT
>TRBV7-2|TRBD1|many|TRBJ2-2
CASSLGGTDTGELFF
TGTGCCAGCAGCTTAGGAGGGACAGATACCGGGGAGCTGTTTTTT
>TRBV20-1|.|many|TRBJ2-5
CSARDTVAVQETQYF
TGCAGTGCTAGAGATACGGTAGCGGTACAAGAGACCCAGTACTTC
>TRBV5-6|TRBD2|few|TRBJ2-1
CASREGSGSYEQFF
TGTGCCAGCAGAGAAGGTAGCGGGAGCTATGAGCAGTTCTTC
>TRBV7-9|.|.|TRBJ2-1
CASTEVERLGEQFF
TGTGCCAGCACCGAGGTAGAGCGGCTGGGGGAGCAGTTCTTC
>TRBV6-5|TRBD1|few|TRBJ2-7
CASSYRLDRPNSVTYEQYF
TGTGCCAGCAGTTACCGTTTGGACAGGCCGAATTCCGTAACCTACGAGCAGTACTTC
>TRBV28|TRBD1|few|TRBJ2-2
CASSSTGVDGELFF
TGTGCCAGCAGTTCCACAGGGGTAGACGGGGAGCTGTTTTTT
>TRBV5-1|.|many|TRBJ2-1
CASKRLENEQFF
TGCGCCAGCAAACGACTAGAAAATGAGCAGTTCTTC
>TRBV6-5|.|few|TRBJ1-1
CASIHWMGENTEAFF
TGTGCCAGCATCCACTGGATGGGCGAGAACACTGAAGCTTTCTTT
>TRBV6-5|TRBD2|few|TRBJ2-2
CASSLTSGRADTGELFF
TGTGCCAGCAGTTTGACTAGCGGGAGGGCGGACACCGGGGAGCTGTTTTTT
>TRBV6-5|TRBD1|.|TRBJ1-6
CAIGTGAYNSPLHF
TGTGCCATCGGGACAGGGGCATATAATTCACCCCTCCACTTT
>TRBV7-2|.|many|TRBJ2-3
CASSLGGSGTDTQYF
TGTGCCAGCAGCTTAGGAGGATCCGGCACAGATACGCAGTATTTT
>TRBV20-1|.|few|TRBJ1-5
CCAPAGQTRRVDQPQHF
TGCTGTGCTCCGGCGGGGCAGACACGAAGGGTGGATCAGCCCCAGCATTTT
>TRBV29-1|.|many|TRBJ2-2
CSADRNTGELFF
TGCAGCGCCGACAGAAACACCGGGGAGCTGTTTTTT
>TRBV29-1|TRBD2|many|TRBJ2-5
CSDGLAGGAQYF
TGCAGCGACGGACTAGCGGGGGGGGCCCAGTACTTC
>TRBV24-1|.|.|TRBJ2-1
CATSDSDSPSSYNEQFF
TGTGCCACCAGTGACTCGGACAGCCCCAGCTCCTACAATGAGCAGTTCTTC
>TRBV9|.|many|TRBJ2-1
CASSQDRTPRGIGVFF
TGTGCCAGCAGCCAAGATCGGACTCCTAGGGGCATAGGAGTGTTCTTC
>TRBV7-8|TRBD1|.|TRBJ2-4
CASSLTGGGTKNIQYF
TGTGCCAGCAGCCTTACAGGGGGAGGAACCAAAAACATTCAGTACTTC
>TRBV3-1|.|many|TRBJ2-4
CASSHQDASQYF
TGTGCCAGCAGCCACCAGGACGCCTCTCAGTACTTC
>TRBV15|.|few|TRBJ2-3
CATSRERGLTDTQYF
TGTGCCACCAGCAGAGAACGGGGATTGACAGATACGCAGTATTTT
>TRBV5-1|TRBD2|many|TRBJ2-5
CASSFGAAGGETQYF
TGCGCCAGCAGCTTTGGTGCAGCGGGAGGAGAGACCCAGTACTTC
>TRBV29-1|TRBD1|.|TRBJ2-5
CSVGGRGRETQYF
TGCAGCGTTGGAGGCAGGGGGCGAGAGACCCAGTACTTC
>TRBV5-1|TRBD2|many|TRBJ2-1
CASSLFSGSYNEQFF
TGCGCCAGCAGCTTATTTAGCGGGTCCTACAATGAGCAGTTCTTC
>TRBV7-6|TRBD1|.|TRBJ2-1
CASSPDRGSSYNEQFF
TGTGCCAGCAGCCCAGACAGGGGAAGCTCCTACAATGAGCAGTTCTTC
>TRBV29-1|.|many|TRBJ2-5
CSVPPQAQYF
TGCAGCGTCCCGCCCCAGGCCCAGTACTTC
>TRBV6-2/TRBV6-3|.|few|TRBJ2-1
CASSPTRNEQFF
TGTGCCAGCAGTCCGACTAGGAATGAGCAGTTCTTC
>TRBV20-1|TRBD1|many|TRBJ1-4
CSASRGFREKLFF
TGCAGTGCTTCCAGGGGGTTTCGAGAAAAACTGTTTTTT
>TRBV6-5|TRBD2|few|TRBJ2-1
CASSYHPTSGVGEQFF
TGTGCCAGCAGTTATCACCCGACTAGCGGGGTTGGTGAGCAGTTCTTC